In this sample, the clone carrying this T cell receptor beta chain turned up many times. The antigen is unknown. The data stem from a study of CD8 T cells in ankylosing spondylitis. Study-level results: Blood from ankylosing spondylitis patients appeared to carry a characteristic roughly eight-variant TCR beta motif. Disease-associated clones were reportedly significantly overrepresented in matched ankylosing spondylitis synovial fluid.

Each CDR3 protein gets one entry after TCRdb re-called the 5' RACE reads with MiXCR. The data contain some 120,000 distinct CDR3 sequences, about 13% of them singletons. The CDR3 length is 15 residues. Germline V gene sequence: CDR1 LGHDT, CDR2 YNNKEL (reference sequence). V lost 3 bases to trimming and J lost 1 base; unmatched junction nucleotides: 1. Sequencing was done on a sample of blood, either unsorted or a sorted T cell fraction (not recorded which). This receptor was identified in a female donor with ankylosing spondylitis or in good health (not recorded which). The V gene is TRBV3-1, the J gene TRBJ2-3; 10 bases are shared with TRBD2. The CDR3 region has the DNA TGTGCCAGCAGCCAGGGGACTAGCGGCACAGATACGCAGTATTTT. Translating gives CASSQGTSGTDTQYF.